A single sample gave rise to the 7 T cell receptor beta chains below, sequenced in a study of T cell repertoires in cytomegalovirus infection. TCRdb used MiXCR to reprocess the reads, holding one entry per CDR3 protein. The table records about 310,000 distinct CDR3 sequences, 20% to 30% of them present only once. For these TCRs, the target antigens are not known. This sample comprised cultured PBMCs, obtained from culture after CMV antigen stimulation. The receptors originated from a human donor in good health (CMV status not recorded). Some clones in this sample may be carry-over from other donors' samples.

This clonotype was picked up many times. The chain links TRBV6-2 or TRBV6-3 to TRBJ2-5, with 8 nucleotides matching TRBD1. Per germline, CDR1 MNHEY and CDR2 SVGEGT. This CDR3 region has 15 residues. J was trimmed by 5 bases and V by 8 bases; bases with no gene match: 13. The CDR3 DNA is TGTGCCAGCGTGAAGCTGGGACAGGTAGCGGAGACCCAGTACTTC. As protein: CASVKLGQVAETQYF.

Only a few counts were recorded for this clonotype. For the CDR3, the DNA is TGTGCCAGCAGCTTAGGTGGGGCCGGGGGCAATGAGCAGTTCTTC. Its protein product is CASSLGGAGGNEQFF. The chain combines TRBV7-2 with TRBJ2-1; a weak D match, TRBD2 (6 bases). The germline V gene encodes CDR1 SGHTA and CDR2 FQGNSA. The V and J ends lost 1 base and 6 bases respectively, with 13 bases between them. The CDR3 runs to 15 residues.

In this sample, this clonotype turned up a few times. The chain joins TRBV7-6 to TRBJ2-3, with 10 bases fitting TRBD1. V lost 5 bases to trimming and J lost 1 base; unmatched junction nucleotides: 12. Germline V CDR1 and CDR2: SGHVS, FNYEAQ. The CDR3 totals 18 residues. CDR3 DNA: TGTGCCAGCAGCCCCCGACAGGGGGCCGGAGTAGGCACAGATACGCAGTATTTT. This sequence encodes CASSPRQGAGVGTDTQYF. Filled out from reference TRBV7-6 and TRBJ2-3, the complete variable domain reads GAGVSQSPRYKVTKRGQDVALRCDPISGHVSLYWYRQALGQGPEFLTYFNYEAQQDKSGLPNDRFSAERPEGSISTLTIQRTEQRDSAMYRCASSPRQGAGVGTDTQYFGPGTRLTVL.

As for this clonotype: Possible read error: a much larger clone is one base away. This rearrangement joins TRBV2 to TRBJ1-1; 8 nucleotides align to TRBD1. CDR1 is SNHLY, CDR2 FYNNEI, per germline. The J segment lost 3 bases and the V segment lost 4 bases, leaving 1 base of the junction unmatched. This CDR3 comprises 13 residues. The CDR3 region is CASSGTGYTEAFF. In DNA form, the CDR3 reads TGTGCCAGCAGTGGGACAGGGTACACTGAAGCTTTCTTT.

The rearrangement joins TRBV6-1 to TRBJ2-7, with a weak D call TRBD2 (5 bases). There are 15 residues in the CDR3. The germline CDR1 and CDR2 sequences are MNHNS and SASEGT. Trimming cost V 7 bases and J 2 bases, with 18 bases left between them. The CDR3 DNA is TGTGCCAGCACCCAGACCCCGGGAACAACCTACGAGCAGTACTTC. It translates to CASTQTPGTTYEQYF.

V gene TRBV24-1 combines with J gene TRBJ2-7; 10 bases map to TRBD1. CDR3 size: 16 residues. J gave up 1 base and V 3 bases, and 5 bases lay outside the gene matches. CDR1 is KGHDR, CDR2 SFDVKD, per germline. CDR3 coding DNA: TGTGCCACCAGTGATGAAACGGGACAGGGGTCCTACGAGCAGTACTTC. Translated, it gives CATSDETGQGSYEQYF.

This clonotype was observed a handful of times. V is TRBV5-1 and J is TRBJ2-3; maybe TRBD1 (6 bases). V was clipped by 3 bases and J by 1 base, with 15 bases between them. This CDR3 has 16 residues. Germline CDR1 and CDR2: SGHRS and YFSETQ. DNA of the CDR3: TGCGCCAGCAGCTCCGTGGGGGCCTTAGGCACAGATACGCAGTATTTT. This sequence encodes CASSSVGALGTDTQYF.